This TCR beta chain was recorded in a study of PD-1 blockade in classical Hodgkin lymphoma (TCRdb year 2020). Some background on the complete study: To define a peripheral blood immune signature of response to PD-1 blockade in classical Hodgkin lymphoma, the study combined TCR beta sequencing with CyTOF. What the research found in general, with its limitations: Newly diagnosed patients were reported to have lower baseline TCR diversity than healthy donors, and relapsed/refractory patients were reported to have lower baseline TCR diversity still. The study was limited to a single clinical trial cohort, and causes of repertoire differences, possibly disease activity or prior therapy, remained undefined.

The time point tag for this specimen amounts to: newly diagnosed, previously untreated cHL patient sample. CD4+ T cells were purified from thawed PBMCs by magnetic negative selection with a Miltenyi CD4+ T cell isolation kit. To serve as a comparison group for the relapsed/refractory trial patients, PBMCs were sequenced from patients with newly diagnosed, previously untreated classical Hodgkin lymphoma. After peripheral blood was drawn into 8 mL Vacutainer Cell Preparation Tubes, PBMCs were isolated by centrifugation and then cryopreserved. Purified CD4+ and CD8+ fractions were prepared only for cases with an additional available PBMC sample. On LS columns in a quadroMACS separator, the magnetically labelled cells were depleted, and the flow-through was collected as the purified fraction. The Qiagen DNeasy kit was used to extract genomic DNA both from unsorted PBMCs and from the negatively selected CD4+ and CD8+ fractions. Using primers that anneal to V and J segments, immunoSEQ multiplex PCR amplified the TCR beta CDR3 regions. A synthetic immune receptor repertoire was used to minimize amplification bias, and any residual bias was removed computationally once sequencing was done. The source study handled its data this way. Custom Python scripts were used to quantify repertoire diversity as the Shannon entropy index. Unsorted, CD4+ and CD8+ repertoires were analyzed separately, except in combined analyses where CD4+ and CD8+ sequences were merged in silico. TCRdb holds this immuneACCESS table with in-frame rearrangements only. Some clones are missing; in checked studies, unresolved V genes explain under half, and the rest has no known cause. The D gene and trimming were derived from the DNA, and the V and J assignments and clone size from that table. The sample table contains about 22,000 clones; only one count was recorded for 85% to 90% of them. The ten largest clones take up 0.25% of the sample.

Looking up the germline V gene yields CDR1 MDHEN and CDR2 SYDVKM. From the cysteine through the phenylalanine, the CDR3 covers 16 amino acids. The DNA shown is the 48-base CDR3, in frame from base 1. V trim: 8 bases; J trim: 0 bases; unmatched bases: 6. Turning to this clone: Its antigen target is currently unknown. The input lacks base qualities; no much larger clone sits a single base away.

The rearranged chain carries TRBV28 and TRBJ2-6; 8 bases in between match TRBD2. Specimen: CD4+ T cells from blood. The sequence was collected from a human donor with classical Hodgkin lymphoma. The CDR3 here reads CASRTSPSSGANVLTF. The DNA sequence is as follows: TGTGCCAGCCGGACTAGCCCTAGCTCTGGGGCCAACGTCCTGACTTTC.